This TCR beta chain appears in the sequencing data of a study of identical twins' blood T cells. Methods used by the authors: Each library had roughly 2.2 to 3.6 million CDR3 reads and about 100,000 to nearly 500,000 clonotypes. Using its own MiXCR run on the 5' RACE reads, TCRdb lists one record per CDR3 protein. TCRdb's processing, not the authors', yielded these V and J calls. The sample yields hundreds of thousands of distinct CDR3 sequences, about 28% seen once. As to this clonotype: The antigen remains unidentified.

Germline V gives CDR1 SGHRS, CDR2 YFSETQ. The CDR3 has 16 amino acids. Trimming took 2 bases from V and 6 from J; bases not matched to a gene: 9. Study-wide points: Each donor's most abundant TCRbeta clonotypes shared more CDR3 sequences with her twin than unrelated donors. Environmental influences on twin similarity could not be excluded.

The sample was PBMCs. J is TRBJ2-2 and V is TRBV5-1; 8 positions agree with TRBD2. The receptor's source is a woman between 18 and 55 years old in good health. This CDR3 is CASSFGNSGEPGELFF. DNA of the CDR3: TGCGCCAGCAGCTTCGGTAATAGCGGGGAACCCGGGGAGCTGTTTTTT.